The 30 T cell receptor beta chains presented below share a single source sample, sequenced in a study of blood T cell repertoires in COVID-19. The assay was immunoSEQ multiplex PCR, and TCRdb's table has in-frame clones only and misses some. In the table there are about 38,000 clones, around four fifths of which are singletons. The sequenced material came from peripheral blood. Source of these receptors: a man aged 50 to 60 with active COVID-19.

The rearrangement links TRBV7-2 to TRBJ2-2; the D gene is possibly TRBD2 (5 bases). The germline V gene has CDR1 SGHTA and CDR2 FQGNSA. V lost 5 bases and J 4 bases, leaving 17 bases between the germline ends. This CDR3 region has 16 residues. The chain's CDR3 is CASSPGLMSITGELFF. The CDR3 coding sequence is TGTGCCAGCAGCCCCGGACTGATGTCGATCACCGGGGAGCTGTTTTTT.

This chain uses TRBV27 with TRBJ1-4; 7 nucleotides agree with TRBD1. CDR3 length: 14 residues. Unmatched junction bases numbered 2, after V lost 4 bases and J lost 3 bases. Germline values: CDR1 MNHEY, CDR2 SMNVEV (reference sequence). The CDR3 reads CASSSGTANEKLFF. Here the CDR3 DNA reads TGTGCCAGCAGTTCGGGGACAGCTAATGAAAAACTGTTTTTT. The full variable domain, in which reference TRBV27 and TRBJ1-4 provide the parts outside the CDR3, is EAQVTQNPRYLITVTGKKLTVTCSQNMNHEYMSWYRQDPGLGLRQIYYSMNVEVTDKGDVPEGYKVSRKEKRNFPLILESPSPNQTSLYFCASSSGTANEKLFFGSGTQLSVL.

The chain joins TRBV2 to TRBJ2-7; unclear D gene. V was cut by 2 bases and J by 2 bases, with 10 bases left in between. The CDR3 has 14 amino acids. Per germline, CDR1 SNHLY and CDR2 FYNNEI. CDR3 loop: CASSEPGSAYEQYF. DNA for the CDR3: TGTGCCAGCAGTGAACCTGGCAGTGCCTACGAGCAGTACTTC.

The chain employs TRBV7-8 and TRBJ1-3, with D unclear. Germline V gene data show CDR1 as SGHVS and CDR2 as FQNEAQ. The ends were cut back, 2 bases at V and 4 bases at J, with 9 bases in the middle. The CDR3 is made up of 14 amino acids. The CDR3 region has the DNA TGTGCCAGCAGCTTATCGGTTTACGGAAACACCATATATTTT. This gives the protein CASSLSVYGNTIYF.

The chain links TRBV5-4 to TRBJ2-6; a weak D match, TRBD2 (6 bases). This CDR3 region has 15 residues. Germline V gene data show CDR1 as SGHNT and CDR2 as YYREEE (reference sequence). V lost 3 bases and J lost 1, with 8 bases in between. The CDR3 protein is CASSWGLSGANVLTF. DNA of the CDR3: TGTGCCAGCAGCTGGGGACTTTCTGGGGCCAACGTCCTGACTTTC. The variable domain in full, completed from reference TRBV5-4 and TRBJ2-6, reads ETGVTQSPTHLIKTRGQQVTLRCSSQSGHNTVSWYQQALGQGPQFIFQYYREEENGRGNFPPRFSGLQFPNYSSELNVNALELDDSALYLCASSWGLSGANVLTFGAGSRLTVL.

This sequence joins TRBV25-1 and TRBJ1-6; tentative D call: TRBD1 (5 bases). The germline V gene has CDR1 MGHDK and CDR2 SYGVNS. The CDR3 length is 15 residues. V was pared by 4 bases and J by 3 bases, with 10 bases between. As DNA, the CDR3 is TGTGCCAGCAGTGGCAGGGTAAACTATAATTCACCCCTCCACTTT. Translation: CASSGRVNYNSPLHF.

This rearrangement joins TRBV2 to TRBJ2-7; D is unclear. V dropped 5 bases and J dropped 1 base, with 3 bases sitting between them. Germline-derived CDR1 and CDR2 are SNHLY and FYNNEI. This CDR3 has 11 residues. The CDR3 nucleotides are TGTGCCAGCAGTACTTCCTACGAGCAGTACTTC. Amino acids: CASSTSYEQYF.

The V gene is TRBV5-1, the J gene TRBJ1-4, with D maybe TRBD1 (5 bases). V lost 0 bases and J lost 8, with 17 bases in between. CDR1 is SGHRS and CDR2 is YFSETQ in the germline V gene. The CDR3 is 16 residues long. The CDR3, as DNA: TGCGCCAGCAGCTTGGGTTTGTCGGGGGGAAACGAAAAACTGTTTTTT. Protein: CASSLGLSGGNEKLFF.

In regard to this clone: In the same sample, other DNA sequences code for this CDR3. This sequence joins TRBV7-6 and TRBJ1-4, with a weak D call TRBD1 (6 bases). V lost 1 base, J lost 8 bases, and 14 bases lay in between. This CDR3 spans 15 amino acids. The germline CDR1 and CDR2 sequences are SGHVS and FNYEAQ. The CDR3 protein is CASSLVAGGREKLFF. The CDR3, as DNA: TGTGCCAGCAGCTTAGTAGCGGGGGGCAGGGAAAAACTGTTTTTT.

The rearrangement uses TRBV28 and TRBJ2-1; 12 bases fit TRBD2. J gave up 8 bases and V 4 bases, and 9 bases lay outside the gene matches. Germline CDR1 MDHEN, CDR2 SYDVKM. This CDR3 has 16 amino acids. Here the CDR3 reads CASSSPSGGAWDEQFF. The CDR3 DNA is TGTGCCAGCAGTTCTCCTAGCGGGGGGGCTTGGGATGAGCAGTTCTTC.

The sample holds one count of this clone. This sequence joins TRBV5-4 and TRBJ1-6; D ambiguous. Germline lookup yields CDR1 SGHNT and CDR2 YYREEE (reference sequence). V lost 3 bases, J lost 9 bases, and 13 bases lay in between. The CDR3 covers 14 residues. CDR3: CASSSDPIVSPLHF. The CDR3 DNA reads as TGTGCCAGCAGCTCCGATCCTATAGTTTCACCCCTCCACTTT.

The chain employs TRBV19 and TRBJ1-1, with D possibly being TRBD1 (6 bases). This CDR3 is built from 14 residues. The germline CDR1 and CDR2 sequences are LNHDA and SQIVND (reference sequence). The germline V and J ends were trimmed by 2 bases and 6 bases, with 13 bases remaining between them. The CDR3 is CASSISAGESEAFF. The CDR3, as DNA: TGTGCCAGTAGTATAAGCGCAGGGGAATCTGAAGCTTTCTTT.

The CDR3 sequence is CASSPPGGLGEQFF. DNA of the CDR3: TGTGCCAGCTCACCACCGGGAGGGCTGGGTGAGCAGTTCTTC. The rearrangement joins TRBV18 to TRBJ2-1; TRBD2 aligns across 7 bases. The length of the CDR3 is 14 residues. The ends lost 0 bases at V and 9 bases at J; junction bases unmatched: 5. Germline CDR1 is KGHSH and CDR2 is LQKENI.

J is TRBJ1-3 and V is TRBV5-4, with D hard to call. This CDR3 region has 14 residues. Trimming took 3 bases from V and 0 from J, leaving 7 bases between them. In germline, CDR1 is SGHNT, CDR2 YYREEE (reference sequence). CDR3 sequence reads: CASSYGSSGNTIYF. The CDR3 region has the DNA TGTGCCAGCAGCTACGGGAGCTCTGGAAACACCATATATTTT.

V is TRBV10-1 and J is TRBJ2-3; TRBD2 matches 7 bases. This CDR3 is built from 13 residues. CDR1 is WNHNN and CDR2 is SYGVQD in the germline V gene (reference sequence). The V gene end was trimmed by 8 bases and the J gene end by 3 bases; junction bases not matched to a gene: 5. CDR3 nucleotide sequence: TGCGCCAGCGGGAACGGGGGGACAGATACGCAGTATTTT. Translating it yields CASGNGGTDTQYF.

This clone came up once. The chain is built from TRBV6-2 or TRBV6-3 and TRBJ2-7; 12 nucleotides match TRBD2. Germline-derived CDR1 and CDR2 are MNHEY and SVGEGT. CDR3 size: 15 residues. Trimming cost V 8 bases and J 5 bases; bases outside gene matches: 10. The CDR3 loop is CASGLAGGPRNEQYF. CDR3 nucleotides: TGTGCCAGCGGCCTAGCGGGGGGGCCAAGGAACGAGCAGTACTTC.

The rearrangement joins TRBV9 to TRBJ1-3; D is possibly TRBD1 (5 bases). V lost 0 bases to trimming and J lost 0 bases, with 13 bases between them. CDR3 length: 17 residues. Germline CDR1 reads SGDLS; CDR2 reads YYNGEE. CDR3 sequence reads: CASSVVGRAYSGNTIYF. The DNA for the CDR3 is TGTGCCAGCAGCGTAGTCGGCAGGGCATACTCTGGAAACACCATATATTTT.

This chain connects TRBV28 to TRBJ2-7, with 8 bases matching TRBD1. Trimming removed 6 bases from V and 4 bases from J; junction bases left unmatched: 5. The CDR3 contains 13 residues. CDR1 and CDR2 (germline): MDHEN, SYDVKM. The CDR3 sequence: CASRNRDRYEQYF. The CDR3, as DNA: TGTGCCAGCAGAAACCGGGACAGGTACGAGCAGTACTTC.

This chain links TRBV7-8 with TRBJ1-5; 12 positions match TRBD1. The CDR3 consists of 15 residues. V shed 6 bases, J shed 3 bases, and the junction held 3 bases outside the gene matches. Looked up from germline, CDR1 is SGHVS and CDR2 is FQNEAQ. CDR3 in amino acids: CASRGTGGLNQPQHF. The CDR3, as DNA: TGTGCCAGCAGGGGGACAGGGGGCCTCAATCAGCCCCAGCATTTT.

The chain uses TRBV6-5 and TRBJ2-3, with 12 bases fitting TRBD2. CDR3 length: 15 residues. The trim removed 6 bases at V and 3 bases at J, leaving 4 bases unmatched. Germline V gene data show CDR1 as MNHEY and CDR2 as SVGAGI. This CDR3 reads CASRILAGGTDTQYF. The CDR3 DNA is TGTGCCAGCAGAATACTAGCGGGGGGTACAGATACGCAGTATTTT.

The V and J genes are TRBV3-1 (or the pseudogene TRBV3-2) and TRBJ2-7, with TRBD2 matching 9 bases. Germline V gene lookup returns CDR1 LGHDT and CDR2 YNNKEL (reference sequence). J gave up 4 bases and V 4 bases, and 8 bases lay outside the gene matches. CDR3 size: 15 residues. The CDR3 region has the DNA TGTGCCAGCAGCCGAGGCGGGGGGGCCGGATACGAGCAGTACTTC. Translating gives CASSRGGGAGYEQYF.

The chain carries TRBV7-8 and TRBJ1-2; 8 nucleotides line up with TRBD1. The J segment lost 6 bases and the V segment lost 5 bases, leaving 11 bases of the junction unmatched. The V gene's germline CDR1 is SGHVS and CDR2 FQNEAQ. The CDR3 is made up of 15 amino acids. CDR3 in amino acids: CASSTRTGLAHGYTF. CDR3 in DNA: TGTGCCAGCAGCACAAGGACAGGGTTGGCCCATGGCTACACCTTC.

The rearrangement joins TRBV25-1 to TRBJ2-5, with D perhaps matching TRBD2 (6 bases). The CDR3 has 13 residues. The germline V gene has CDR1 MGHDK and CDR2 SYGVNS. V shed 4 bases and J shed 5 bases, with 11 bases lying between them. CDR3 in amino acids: CASSVGDSETQYF. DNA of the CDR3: TGTGCCAGCAGTGTAGGGGACTCCGAGACCCAGTACTTC.

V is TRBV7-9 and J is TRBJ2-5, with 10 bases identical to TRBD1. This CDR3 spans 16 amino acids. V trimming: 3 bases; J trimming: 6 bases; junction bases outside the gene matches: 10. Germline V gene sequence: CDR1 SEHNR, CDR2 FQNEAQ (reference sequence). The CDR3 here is CASSLWGQGLVKTQYF. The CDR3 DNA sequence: TGTGCCAGCAGCTTGTGGGGACAGGGGCTTGTGAAGACCCAGTACTTC.

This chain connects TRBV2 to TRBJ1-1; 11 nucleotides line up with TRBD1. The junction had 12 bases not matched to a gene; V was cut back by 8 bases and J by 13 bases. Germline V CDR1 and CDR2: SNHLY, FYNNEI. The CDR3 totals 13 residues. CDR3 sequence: CASGGQGASLGFF. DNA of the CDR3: TGTGCCAGCGGTGGACAGGGGGCCTCATTAGGTTTCTTT.

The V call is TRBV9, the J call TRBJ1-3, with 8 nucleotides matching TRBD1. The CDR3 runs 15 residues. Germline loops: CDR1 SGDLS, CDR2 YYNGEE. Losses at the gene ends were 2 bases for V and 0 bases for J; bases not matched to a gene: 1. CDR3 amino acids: CASSVGQGSGNTIYF. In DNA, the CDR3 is TGTGCCAGCAGCGTCGGACAGGGCTCTGGAAACACCATATATTTT.

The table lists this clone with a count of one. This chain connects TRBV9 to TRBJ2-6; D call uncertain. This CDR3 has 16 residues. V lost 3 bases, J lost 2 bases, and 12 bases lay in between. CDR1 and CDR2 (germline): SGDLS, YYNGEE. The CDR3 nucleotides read TGTGCCAGCAGCGCTCGATTGGCGGCTGGGGCCAACGTCCTGACTTTC. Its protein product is CASSARLAAGANVLTF.

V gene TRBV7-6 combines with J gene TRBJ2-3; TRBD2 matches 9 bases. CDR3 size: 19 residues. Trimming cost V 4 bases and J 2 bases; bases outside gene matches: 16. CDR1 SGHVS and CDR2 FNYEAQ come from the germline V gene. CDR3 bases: TGTGCCAGCAGCTCGCCGCGGGAGCGGGGGGCCTTAAACACAGATACGCAGTATTTT. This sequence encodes CASSSPRERGALNTDTQYF.

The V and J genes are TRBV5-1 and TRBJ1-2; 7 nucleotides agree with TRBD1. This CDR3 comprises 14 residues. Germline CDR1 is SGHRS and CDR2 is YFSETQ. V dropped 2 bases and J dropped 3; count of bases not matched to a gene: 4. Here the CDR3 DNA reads TGCGCCAGCAGCTTCTCTGGGACAGACTATGGCTACACCTTC. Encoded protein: CASSFSGTDYGYTF.

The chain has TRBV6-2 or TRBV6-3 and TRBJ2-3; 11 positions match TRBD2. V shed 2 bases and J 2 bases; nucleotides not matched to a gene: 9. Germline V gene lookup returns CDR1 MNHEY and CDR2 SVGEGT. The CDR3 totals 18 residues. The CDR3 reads CASSYRWLAGGPTDTQYF. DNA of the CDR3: TGTGCCAGCAGTTACCGTTGGCTAGCGGGGGGCCCCACAGATACGCAGTATTTT.